This TCR beta chain was identified in a study of blood T cell repertoires in COVID-19. Sequencing was performed with immunoSEQ multiplex PCR; in TCRdb, only in-frame clones are kept and a portion is missing. In the table there are tens of thousands of clones, less than 90% of which are singletons. The CDR3 is 11 amino acids. The V end lost 5 bases, the J end lost 6 bases, and 9 bases lay between the germline ends. Germline CDR1 and CDR2: DFQATT and SNEGSKA (reference sequence). The chain employs TRBV20-1 and TRBJ2-3; no definite D call. The source is a woman older than 75 with acute or convalescent COVID-19. The sample was peripheral blood. CDR3 amino acids: CSAYYPDTQYF. CDR3 DNA: TGCAGTGCTTACTACCCGGATACGCAGTATTTT.